One sample yielded the 15 T cell receptor beta chains listed below, sequenced in a study of blood T cell repertoires in COVID-19. Here immunoSEQ multiplex PCR was the method, and the copy in TCRdb shows in-frame clones only, minus some. This table holds about 210,000 clones, around 87% found once. The sequenced sample consisted of peripheral blood. These receptors were collected from a man aged 55 to 70 who had recovered from COVID-19.

This chain uses TRBV10-1 with TRBJ2-2; 7 nucleotides match TRBD2. This CDR3 comprises 16 residues. J lost 4 bases, V lost 6 bases, and 11 bases had no gene match. Germline V gene sequence: CDR1 WNHNN, CDR2 SYGVQD (reference sequence). This CDR3 reads CASRPGGSLGTGELFF. The CDR3 nucleotides read TGCGCCAGCAGGCCCGGGGGGTCGTTGGGCACCGGGGAGCTGTTTTTT.

The chain joins TRBV4-2 to TRBJ1-1; tentative D call: TRBD1 (6 bases). The CDR3 consists of 17 residues. Germline assignment: CDR1 LGHNA and CDR2 YNFKEQ. Between the trimmed V and J ends, which lost 1 base and 1 base, there was a span of 16 bases. Written as DNA, the CDR3 is TGTGCCAGCAGCCAAGTAATGTCTCAGGGGAGGAACACTGAAGCTTTCTTT. Encoded protein: CASSQVMSQGRNTEAFF.

V usage is TRBV5-5 and J usage is TRBJ2-5; D gene unclear. The CDR3 length is 14 residues. The germline gives CDR1 SGHKS, CDR2 YYEKEE (reference sequence). Trimming pared 4 bases from V and 1 base from J, leaving 11 bases between. The CDR3 protein is CASSAKLSQETQYF. CDR3 DNA: TGTGCCAGCAGCGCGAAGCTGAGCCAAGAGACCCAGTACTTC.

In DNA, the CDR3 is TGTGCCAGTAGTACATCAGGACATAGCAATGAGCAGTTCTTC. This encodes CASSTSGHSNEQFF. This chain uses TRBV19 with TRBJ2-1; D might be TRBD1 (5 bases). The germline V gene encodes CDR1 LNHDA and CDR2 SQIVND (reference sequence). The CDR3 length is 14 residues. Deletions cut 4 bases from V and 6 bases from J, with 13 bases between. Full variable domain (missing parts from reference TRBV19 and TRBJ2-1): DGGITQSPKYLFRKEGQNVTLSCEQNLNHDAMYWYRQDPGQGLRLIYYSQIVNDFQKGDIAEGYSVSREKKESFPLTVTSAQKNPTAFYLCASSTSGHSNEQFFGPGTRLTVL.

The CDR3 DNA reads TGCGCCAGCAGCCCGGTTCTAGGACAGGGTTTGGAAAACACCATATATTTT. It codes for CASSPVLGQGLENTIYF. The chain links TRBV5-1 to TRBJ1-3; 8 positions match TRBD1. This CDR3 has 17 residues. Germline V gene lookup returns CDR1 SGHRS and CDR2 YFSETQ. V gave up 4 bases and J gave up 6 bases; unmatched junction bases: 15.

This chain links TRBV5-1 with TRBJ2-7; perhaps TRBD2 as D (5 bases). Looked up from germline, CDR1 is SGHRS and CDR2 is YFSETQ. The CDR3 contains 14 residues. V was cut by 3 bases and J by 2 bases, with 12 bases left in between. The CDR3 region is CASSSLGVTYEQYF. The CDR3 DNA follows: TGCGCCAGCAGCTCCCTCGGGGTAACCTACGAGCAGTACTTC. Full variable domain (rest looked up from reference TRBV5-1 and TRBJ2-7): KAGVTQTPRYLIKTRGQQVTLSCSPISGHRSVSWYQQTPGQGLQFLFEYFSETQRNKGNFPGRFSGRQFSNSRSEMNVSTLELGDSALYLCASSSLGVTYEQYFGPGTRLTVT.

The chain links TRBV3-1 (or the pseudogene TRBV3-2) to TRBJ1-3; no reliable D call. CDR3 size: 14 residues. The germline V gene has CDR1 LGHDT and CDR2 YNNKEL (reference sequence). Trimming took off 1 base at V and 4 bases at J, with 8 bases between the two ends. CDR3 sequence (DNA): TGTGCCAGCAGCCAAGCTTACGGGGGAAACACCATATATTTT. Its translation is CASSQAYGGNTIYF.

The chain's CDR3 is CAISGLAGGTGELFF. DNA of the CDR3: TGTGCCATCAGTGGACTAGCGGGAGGCACCGGGGAGCTGTTTTTT. The chain carries TRBV10-3 and TRBJ2-2, with 13 nucleotides matching TRBD2. Trimming removed 4 bases from V and 4 bases from J; junction bases left unmatched: 0. There are 15 residues in the CDR3. Germline CDR1 and CDR2: ENHRY and SYGVKD.

This chain uses TRBV6-2 or TRBV6-3 with TRBJ2-7; 10 bases align to TRBD1. The CDR3 runs 19 residues. The germline gives CDR1 MNHEY, CDR2 SVGEGT. Unmatched junction bases numbered 16, after V lost 2 bases and J lost 3 bases. CDR3 DNA: TGTGCCAGCAGTTACCCGGGACAGGGGTCCACCGGGACTAACTACGAGCAGTACTTC. Translating it yields CASSYPGQGSTGTNYEQYF.

The rearrangement uses TRBV18 and TRBJ2-5; D call uncertain. The V end was cut by 3 bases, the J end by 7 bases, with 12 bases between. Per germline, CDR1 KGHSH and CDR2 LQKENI. CDR3 length: 13 amino acids. Written as DNA, the CDR3 is TGTGCCAGCTCACCCTCGGGTTTGGGGACCCAGTACTTC. Protein: CASSPSGLGTQYF.

The chain joins TRBV20-1 to TRBJ2-2; D not certain. CDR3 length: 14 residues. Germline V gene data show CDR1 as DFQATT and CDR2 as SNEGSKA (reference sequence). V was clipped by 3 bases and J by 1 base, with 9 bases between them. For the CDR3, the DNA is TGCAGTGCTAGTCCGGGTATGAACACCGGGGAGCTGTTTTTT. This gives the protein CSASPGMNTGELFF.

The chain links TRBV6-1 to TRBJ2-1; 7 bases are a match to TRBD2. This CDR3 contains 15 residues. The germline V gene encodes CDR1 MNHNS and CDR2 SASEGT. V shed 0 bases, J shed 6 bases, and the junction held 5 bases outside the gene matches. The CDR3: CASSEAPTGGNEQFF. Written as DNA, the CDR3 is TGTGCCAGCAGTGAAGCGCCTACGGGAGGCAATGAGCAGTTCTTC.

This clone appeared a single time. The rearrangement joins TRBV27 to TRBJ2-2, with TRBD1 matching 11 bases. The V gene end was trimmed by 6 bases and the J gene end by 7 bases; junction bases not matched to a gene: 16. Germline loops: CDR1 MNHEY, CDR2 SMNVEV (reference sequence). This CDR3 spans 18 amino acids. The CDR3 DNA reads TGTGCCAGCAGCCCTTCCTTGGGACAGGGGGTTAGGGACGGGGAGCTGTTTTTT. Translated, it gives CASSPSLGQGVRDGELFF.

This clone was seen at least ten times. The chain links TRBV5-1 to TRBJ1-3; D gene ambiguous. The length of the CDR3 is 13 residues. Germline lookup yields CDR1 SGHRS and CDR2 YFSETQ. The germline V and J ends were trimmed by 0 bases and 8 bases, with 9 bases remaining between them. The CDR3 nucleotides are TGCGCCAGCAGCTTGGCCCCCCGGGACACCATATATTTT. Protein product: CASSLAPRDTIYF.

This chain uses TRBV11-2 with TRBJ2-7; D possibly corresponds to TRBD2 (7 bases). Trimming cost V 5 bases and J 1 base, with 15 bases left between them. The CDR3 is 15 residues long. Germline CDR1 reads SGHAT; CDR2 reads FQNNGV. The CDR3 bases are TGTGCCAGCAGCACCCGGGGGGCGGGGTCCTACGAGCAGTACTTC. As protein: CASSTRGAGSYEQYF.